Listed below are T cell receptor beta chains from one sample, sequenced in a study of blood T cell repertoires in COVID-19. Data came from immunoSEQ multiplex PCR; TCRdb stores just in-frame clones and leaves some out. The sample carries under 130,000 clones, approximately 84% recorded once. Input material: peripheral blood. The receptors come from a human donor in a cohort sampled during active COVID-19. The CDR3 runs from the conserved cysteine through the conserved F or W. A D gene is named only where the DNA matches it firmly. Some rows have no size entry. The others give once, few or many, or a class for an expanded clone.

>NA|TRBD2|TRBV6-6|TRBJ2-1
TGTGCCAGCAGTCTCGACCCGACTAGCGGGGGGCTCTACTACAATGAGCAGTTCTTC
CASSLDPTSGGLYYNEQFF
>NA|NA|TRBV7-2|TRBJ2-1
TGTGCCAGCAGCTTAGGGCTAGCAAATGAGCAGTTCTTC
CASSLGLANEQFF
>NA|NA|TRBV7-9|TRBJ1-3
TGTGCCAGCAGCAAGACAGAAGCTGGAAACACCATATATTTT
CASSKTEAGNTIYF
>NA|NA|TRBV6-5|TRBJ2-1
TGTGCCAGCAGAAAGACTCTGAGCTCCTACAATGAGCAGTTCTTC
CASRKTLSSYNEQFF
>NA|NA|TRBV10-2|TRBJ2-3
TGCGCCAGCCTCTTGGCAGGCACAGATACGCAGTATTTT
CASLLAGTDTQYF
>NA|TRBD1|TRBV9|TRBJ1-1
TGTGCCAGCAGCGCCGGACAGGGCCACACTGAAGCTTTCTTT
CASSAGQGHTEAFF
>NA|NA|TRBV24-1|TRBJ2-1
TGTGCCACCAGTGACCCTCGGGACTTAAATGAGCAGTTCTTC
CATSDPRDLNEQFF
>NA|TRBD2|TRBV5-4|TRBJ2-3
TGTGCCAGCAGCTTGTGGCTAGCGGGAAACACAGATACGCAGTATTTT
CASSLWLAGNTDTQYF
>NA|NA|TRBV7-3|TRBJ1-1
TGTGCCAGCAGCCCCCACCAGGGAAGTGTCACTGAAGCTTTCTTT
CASSPHQGSVTEAFF
>NA|NA|TRBV30|TRBJ1-5
TGTGCCTGGAGTGGCGGGACGGTCAATCAGCCCCAGCATTTT
CAWSGGTVNQPQHF
>NA|NA|TRBV29-1|TRBJ2-3
TGCAGCGTCAGAACAGGGAGCACAGATACGCAGTATTTT
CSVRTGSTDTQYF
>NA|NA|TRBV6-5|TRBJ2-1
TGTGCCAGCAGAGGGAGTAAGACACCCAATGAGCAGTTCTTC
CASRGSKTPNEQFF
>NA|TRBD1|TRBV5-1|TRBJ2-7
TGCGCCAGCAGCTGGGGGACAGAGAGCTCCTACGAGCAGTACTTC
CASSWGTESSYEQYF
>NA|NA|TRBV6-2/TRBV6-3|TRBJ1-5
TGTGCCAGCAGCCCGTCCGGCGCGGACAATCAGCCCCAGCATTTT
CASSPSGADNQPQHF
>NA|TRBD1|TRBV5-6|TRBJ1-5
TGTGCCAGCAGCTTGGCCGGGACAGGTCGAAGTCAGCCCCAGCATTTT
CASSLAGTGRSQPQHF
>NA|NA|TRBV15|TRBJ1-2
TGTGCCACCAGCAGAGGGGGGGGTTATGGCTACACCTTC
CATSRGGGYGYTF
>once|NA|TRBV21-1|TRBJ1-1
TGTGCCAGCAGCAAAGCGGCGGGACCTTCGGTCGCTGAAGCTTTCTTT
CASSKAAGPSVAEAFF
>NA|TRBD1|TRBV3-1/TRBV3-2|TRBJ1-1
TGTGCCAGCAGCCCTCCCGGGACAGGGGGCGTCGGCACTGAAGCTTTCTTT
CASSPPGTGGVGTEAFF
>NA|NA|TRBV7-2|TRBJ1-6
TGTGCCAGCAGTACTGGAGGGTCATTTTCACCCCTCCACTTT
CASSTGGSFSPLHF
>NA|NA|TRBV30|TRBJ1-2
TGTGCCTGGAAAGTGGCTGGCTATGGCTACACCTTC
CAWKVAGYGYTF
>NA|TRBD1|TRBV28|TRBJ1-5
TGTGCCAGCTGGGGACAGCTGATTAATCAGCCCCAGCATTTT
CASWGQLINQPQHF
>few|NA|TRBV27|TRBJ2-5
TGTGCCAGCAGTTTAGCGAAGAGTGGAGAGACCCAGTACTTC
CASSLAKSGETQYF
>NA|NA|TRBV12-3/TRBV12-4|TRBJ1-1
TGTGCCAGCACCCGGGAGTATTTGACTGAAGCTTTCTTT
CASTREYLTEAFF
>NA|NA|TRBV2|TRBJ1-4
TGTGCCAGCAGTGAAATCGGCGGCGGGAATGAAAAACTGTTTTTT
CASSEIGGGNEKLFF
>few|TRBD1|TRBV7-6|TRBJ2-7
TGTGCCAGCAGCCCTCGGGACAGGGACTCCTACGAGCAGTACTTC
CASSPRDRDSYEQYF